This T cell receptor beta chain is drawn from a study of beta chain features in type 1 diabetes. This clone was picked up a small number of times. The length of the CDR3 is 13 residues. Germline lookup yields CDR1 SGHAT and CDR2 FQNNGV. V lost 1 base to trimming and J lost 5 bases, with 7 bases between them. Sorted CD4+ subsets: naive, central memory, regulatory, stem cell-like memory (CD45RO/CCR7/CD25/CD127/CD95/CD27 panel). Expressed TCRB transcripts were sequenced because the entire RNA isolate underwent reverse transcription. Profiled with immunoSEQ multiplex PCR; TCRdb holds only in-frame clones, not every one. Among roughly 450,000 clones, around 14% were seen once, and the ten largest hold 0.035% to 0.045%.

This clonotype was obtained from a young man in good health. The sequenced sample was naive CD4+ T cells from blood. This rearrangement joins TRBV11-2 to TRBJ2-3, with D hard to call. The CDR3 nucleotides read TGTGCCAGCAGCTTAGGAGTGAGAGATACGCAGTATTTT. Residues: CASSLGVRDTQYF.